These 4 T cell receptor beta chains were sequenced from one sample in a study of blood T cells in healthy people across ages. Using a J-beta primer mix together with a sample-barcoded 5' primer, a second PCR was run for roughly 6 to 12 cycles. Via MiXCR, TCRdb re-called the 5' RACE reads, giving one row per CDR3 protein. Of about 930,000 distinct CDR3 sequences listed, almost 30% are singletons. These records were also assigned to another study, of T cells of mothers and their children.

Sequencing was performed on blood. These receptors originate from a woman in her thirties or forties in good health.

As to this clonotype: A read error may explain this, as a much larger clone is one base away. CDR3 sequence reads: CASRAGLRAREELFF. The CDR3 region has the DNA TGTGCCAGCAGAGCCGGCCTTCGGGCGCGTGAAGAACTGTTTTTT. The gene calls are TRBV25-1 and TRBJ1-4, with no clear D. The CDR3 totals 15 residues. Germline values: CDR1 MGHDK, CDR2 SYGVNS.

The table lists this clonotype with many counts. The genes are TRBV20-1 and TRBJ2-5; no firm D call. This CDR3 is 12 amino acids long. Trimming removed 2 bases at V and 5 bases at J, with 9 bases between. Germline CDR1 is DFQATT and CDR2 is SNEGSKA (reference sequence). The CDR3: CSARRDRETQYF. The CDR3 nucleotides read TGCAGTGCTAGACGCGATCGGGAGACCCAGTACTTC.

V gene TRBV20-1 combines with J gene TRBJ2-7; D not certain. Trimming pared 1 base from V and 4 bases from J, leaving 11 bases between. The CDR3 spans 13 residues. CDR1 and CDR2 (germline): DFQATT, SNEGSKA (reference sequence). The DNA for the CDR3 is TGCAGTGCTAGAGGAGGTCCAAGATACGAGCAGTACTTC. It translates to CSARGGPRYEQYF.

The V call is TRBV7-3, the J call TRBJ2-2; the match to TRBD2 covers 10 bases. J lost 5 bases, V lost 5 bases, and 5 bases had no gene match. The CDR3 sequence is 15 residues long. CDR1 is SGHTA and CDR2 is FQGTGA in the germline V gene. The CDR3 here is CASSPSLAGTGELFF. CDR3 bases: TGTGCCAGCAGCCCCTCACTAGCGGGGACCGGGGAGCTGTTTTTT.